This TCR beta chain stems from a study of regulatory T cells in long-lasting Graves disease. Details on this clonotype: Its antigen is as yet unknown. Just one base apart from a much larger clone, this may be a read error.

Arm-PCR of CDR3 regions and iRepertoire HTBI primers were the basis on which TCR beta libraries were built. TCRdb independently ran MiXCR on the multiplex PCR reads; one entry per CDR3 protein. Among roughly 420,000 distinct CDR3 sequences listed, 16% were seen once. The time point is: newly diagnosed GD, antithyroid drugs for less than 3 months. PBMCs provided the RNA from which the TCR library was made. The CDR3 loop spans 15 amino acids. The germline V gene encodes CDR1 MDHEN and CDR2 SYDVKM. Study findings and constraints: Having only a small sample size may have limited accuracy. Persistent Graves' patients showed less TCR diversity than newly diagnosed patients showed.

The sample was also linked to a second study, of T cells in Graves' hyperthyroidism and ophthalmopathy. That source notes: The HTBI primer set was used in a first-round RT-PCR of the TCR CDR3.

The receptor's source is a woman between 18 and 30 years old with Graves disease. This specimen consisted of peripheral blood mononuclear cells (PBMCs), obtained at new diagnosis, from a patient treated with antithyroid drugs. This chain joins TRBV28 and TRBJ1-1; weak D call: TRBD1 (6 bases). For the CDR3, the DNA is TGTGCCGGCAGCCCGACGGGGGCCTCGGTTACTGAAGCTTTCTTT. As protein: CAGSPTGASVTEAFF.